The 25 T cell receptor beta chains presented below share a single source sample, sequenced in a study of CXCR3-negative and CXCR3-positive naive CD8 T cells. TRB cDNA libraries were made by UMI-labeled 5' RACE. No DNA is given; TCRdb re-called the 5' RACE reads and lists each CDR3 protein once. Its table records roughly 40,000 distinct CDR3 sequences. The sample comprised naive CXCR3- CD8+ T cells from blood. The subset was: CD45RO-CCR7+CD27+CD95- naive CD8+ T cells lacking CXCR3 (TNR3-). All receptors derive from a human donor in good health. Some clones in this sample may be carry-over from other donors' samples.

The rearrangement uses TRBV10-3 and TRBJ2-7; lacking DNA, the TRBD1 call made by TCRdb goes unchecked. Germline-derived CDR1 and CDR2 are ENHRY and SYGVKD. This CDR3 spans 15 amino acids. CDR3 residues: CAIGGGNYRLHEQYF.

The chain employs TRBV7-9 and TRBJ2-1; absent DNA, TCRdb's TRBD1 call cannot be checked. The germline V gene encodes CDR1 SEHNR and CDR2 FQNEAQ (reference sequence). CDR3 length: 16 residues. The CDR3 spells CASSNAPGGRDNEQFF. The full variable domain, its missing parts supplied by reference TRBV7-9 and TRBJ2-1, is DTGVSQNPRHKITKRGQNVTFRCDPISEHNRLYWYRQTLGQGPEFLTYFQNEAQLEKSRLLSDRFSAERPKGSFSTLEIQRTEQGDSAMYLCASSNAPGGRDNEQFFGPGTRLTVL.

The chain carries TRBV6-2 or TRBV6-3 and TRBJ1-2. Germline V gives CDR1 MNHEY, CDR2 SVGEGT. The CDR3 has 12 residues. Here the CDR3 reads CASSYQTTTYTF.

The chain recombines TRBV6-1 with TRBJ1-2; no DNA is available, so the TRBD1 call from TCRdb remains unchecked. The CDR3 has 15 amino acids. The V gene's germline CDR1 is MNHNS and CDR2 SASEGT. The CDR3 sequence is CASTAVSRANYGYTF.

The rearrangement links TRBV5-1 to TRBJ2-7. The germline gives CDR1 SGHRS, CDR2 YFSETQ. This CDR3 region has 13 residues. CDR3: CASSLSPSYEQYF.

The chain joins TRBV7-8 to TRBJ2-7; without DNA, the TCRdb call of TRBD1 cannot be checked. This CDR3 has 15 amino acids. In germline, CDR1 is SGHVS, CDR2 FQNEAQ. This CDR3 is CASSYPGTGDYEQYF.

CDR3 protein: CASSPLTPGTGESPLHF. The chain uses TRBV5-5 and TRBJ1-6; TCRdb picks TRBD1, but there is no DNA to check that call. This CDR3 region has 17 residues. Germline CDR1 is SGHKS and CDR2 is YYEKEE (reference sequence).

The chain recombines TRBV28 with TRBJ1-5; as DNA is missing, the TRBD1 call by TCRdb cannot be tested. The CDR3 totals 14 residues. Germline CDR1 is MDHEN and CDR2 is SYDVKM. The CDR3: CASSLFGGNQPQHF. Full variable domain (outside the CDR3, taken from reference TRBV28 and TRBJ1-5): DVKVTQSSRYLVKRTGEKVFLECVQDMDHENMFWYRQDPGLGLRLIYFSYDVKMKEKGDIPEGYSVSREKKERFSLILESASTNQTSMYLCASSLFGGNQPQHFGDGTRLSIL.

V gene TRBV7-3 combines with J gene TRBJ1-1; the D call of TRBD1 rests on TCRdb alone, since no DNA is present to check it. Germline V gene sequence: CDR1 SGHTA, CDR2 FQGTGA. CDR3 length: 13 amino acids. This chain's CDR3 is CASSPPQEHEAFF.

The chain is built from TRBV7-2 and TRBJ2-7. Germline CDR1 SGHTA, CDR2 FQGNSA. The CDR3 spans 12 residues. The CDR3 loop is CASSLAYDEQYF.

The chain employs TRBV4-1 and TRBJ2-1. The CDR3 is made up of 15 amino acids. The V gene's germline CDR1 is MGHRA and CDR2 YSYEKL. The CDR3 reads CASSQDRSGLNEQFF.

Frequency places this clonotype as medium-sized. The V gene is TRBV6-4, the J gene TRBJ2-2. This CDR3 comprises 13 residues. CDR1 MRHNA and CDR2 SNTAGT come from the germline V gene. CDR3 sequence: CASSDSSTGELFF.

The chain employs TRBV9 and TRBJ2-5; TCRdb indicates TRBD1, and absent DNA this call remains unverified. The germline V gene encodes CDR1 SGDLS and CDR2 YYNGEE. The CDR3 totals 14 residues. CDR3 loop: CASSLSGVQETQYF.

The genes are TRBV20-1 and TRBJ2-3; with no DNA, the TCRdb D assignment of TRBD1 cannot be verified. Germline CDR1 is DFQATT and CDR2 is SNEGSKA (reference sequence). The CDR3 spans 13 residues. CDR3 residues: CSADRGDTDTQYF.

The V call is TRBV6-5, the J call TRBJ2-5; lacking DNA, the TRBD2 call made by TCRdb goes unchecked. CDR3 length: 16 amino acids. Germline V gene lookup returns CDR1 MNHEY and CDR2 SVGAGI. This CDR3 reads CASRYQPGLAEETQYF.

The gene calls are TRBV6-5 and TRBJ1-1; as DNA is missing, the TRBD1 call by TCRdb cannot be tested. Germline CDR1 reads MNHEY; CDR2 reads SVGAGI. The CDR3 is 15 amino acids. The chain's CDR3 is CASSYPPGVNTEAFF.

This chain links TRBV6-4 with TRBJ2-3. Germline-derived CDR1 and CDR2 are MRHNA and SNTAGT. There are 14 residues in the CDR3. CDR3 region: CASSDGTSTDTQYF.

The rearrangement uses TRBV4-1 and TRBJ2-3; the TCRdb D gene call, TRBD2, has no DNA to confirm it. The CDR3 contains 15 residues. CDR1 is MGHRA, CDR2 YSYEKL, per germline. The CDR3 spells CASSFYAGPTDTQYF.

V gene TRBV29-1 combines with J gene TRBJ2-7; TCRdb reports TRBD1, a call that lacks DNA to check it against. The CDR3 is made up of 14 amino acids. Germline V gene lookup returns CDR1 SQVTM and CDR2 ANQGSEA. CDR3 protein: CSVVGGQGFYEQYF.

This chain uses TRBV21-1 with TRBJ2-1; TCRdb returns TRBD2, unconfirmable since there is no DNA. TRBV21-1 is listed as a pseudogene. CDR3 size: 14 residues. CDR3 residues: CASSLPGLFNEQFF.

The CDR3 region is CASSPRGYDYEQYF. The gene calls are TRBV28 and TRBJ2-7; TCRdb proposes TRBD1, but this gene call is untestable without DNA. Germline CDR1 is MDHEN and CDR2 is SYDVKM. This CDR3 is 14 amino acids long. Filled out from reference TRBV28 and TRBJ2-7, the complete variable domain reads DVKVTQSSRYLVKRTGEKVFLECVQDMDHENMFWYRQDPGLGLRLIYFSYDVKMKEKGDIPEGYSVSREKKERFSLILESASTNQTSMYLCASSPRGYDYEQYFGPGTRLTVT.

V and J are TRBV6-5 and TRBJ1-2; TCRdb names TRBD1, which stays unverified in the absence of DNA. The germline V gene encodes CDR1 MNHEY and CDR2 SVGAGI. The CDR3 is made up of 13 amino acids. The CDR3: CASTGSPDYGYTF.

The rearrangement uses TRBV29-1 and TRBJ2-2; TCRdb designates TRBD1, a call that cannot be tested without DNA. The germline gives CDR1 SQVTM, CDR2 ANQGSEA. The length of the CDR3 is 13 residues. The CDR3 loop is CSIQGANTGELFF.

This CDR3 reads CASSPPPVEYNSPLHF. This chain uses TRBV7-9 with TRBJ1-6; the TCRdb call, TRBD1, lacks DNA for checking. The CDR3 sequence is 16 residues long. Germline-derived CDR1 and CDR2 are SEHNR and FQNEAQ (reference sequence).

The V call is TRBV29-1, the J call TRBJ2-7. Germline V CDR1 and CDR2: SQVTM, ANQGSEA. The CDR3 extends over 13 amino acids. CDR3 in amino acids: CSVETKDSSEQYF.